The 10 T cell receptor beta chains listed next were all sequenced from one sample in a study of blood T cell repertoires in COVID-19. The data were produced by immunoSEQ multiplex PCR, yet TCRdb's version contains in-frame clones alone and is incomplete. Of 300,000 to 400,000 clones listed, over 90% are singletons. Sequenced material: PBMCs or T cells enriched from blood (not recorded which). Every receptor here comes from a woman in her twenties or thirties who had been exposed to COVID-19.

This rearrangement joins TRBV7-2 to TRBJ2-1, with TRBD1 identical over 8 bases. Germline CDR1 and CDR2: SGHTA and FQGNSA. After removal of 3 bases from V and 8 bases from J, the junction contained 6 bases not matched to a gene. The CDR3 loop spans 14 amino acids. Here the CDR3 reads CASSFDRGRYEQFF. Here the CDR3 DNA reads TGTGCCAGCAGCTTTGACAGGGGCAGGTATGAGCAGTTCTTC.

The chain links TRBV11-1 to TRBJ2-7, with 11 bases lining up with TRBD2. There are 16 residues in the CDR3. Germline V CDR1 and CDR2: SGHAT, FQDESV (reference sequence). With 5 bases clipped from V and 0 bases from J, the junction kept 6 bases outside the gene matches. In DNA form, the CDR3 reads TGTGCCAGCAGCCTTACTAGCGGGGGACCCTCCTACGAGCAGTACTTC. Translating it yields CASSLTSGGPSYEQYF.

This clone was counted between two and nine times. CDR3 protein: CASSSGTGNQPQHF. CDR3 nucleotides: TGTGCCAGCAGCTCTGGGACAGGAAATCAGCCCCAGCATTTT. The genes are TRBV7-2 and TRBJ1-5; 8 nucleotides line up with TRBD1. Germline V gives CDR1 SGHTA, CDR2 FQGNSA. V dropped 4 bases and J dropped 4; count of bases not matched to a gene: 3. The CDR3 covers 14 residues.

The count of this clone is one. This sequence joins TRBV10-3 and TRBJ1-2; D gene uncertain. The CDR3 runs 14 residues. CDR1 is ENHRY and CDR2 is SYGVKD in the germline V gene. The ends were cut back, 7 bases at V and 3 bases at J, with 15 bases in the middle. Written as DNA, the CDR3 is TGTGCCATCACCCCCAGAGGGATAGACTATGGCTACACCTTC. Protein product: CAITPRGIDYGYTF.

The J gene is TRBJ2-3, the V gene TRBV2, with 11 bases aligning to TRBD2. Germline assignment: CDR1 SNHLY and CDR2 FYNNEI. Trimming took 5 bases from V and 3 from J; bases not matched to a gene: 4. CDR3 length equals 15 residues. The CDR3 region is CASSLAGGGTDTQYF. CDR3 nucleotides: TGTGCCAGCAGTCTAGCGGGGGGCGGGACAGATACGCAGTATTTT.

Remarks on this clone: In the same sample, other DNA sequences code for this CDR3. The rearrangement uses TRBV12-3 or TRBV12-4 and TRBJ1-5; no clear D. This CDR3 comprises 13 residues. Trimming cost V 0 bases and J 4 bases, with 4 bases left between them. As DNA, the CDR3 is TGTGCCAGCAGTTTAGCCTCGAATCAGCCCCAGCATTTT. This translates into CASSLASNQPQHF.

This chain connects TRBV5-1 to TRBJ2-1, with D perhaps matching TRBD1 (6 bases). This CDR3 has 11 amino acids. Germline V gene lookup returns CDR1 SGHRS and CDR2 YFSETQ. V was shortened by 4 bases and J by 9 bases, with 8 bases between the two germline ends. The CDR3 spells CASSGGLEQFF. The CDR3 nucleotides are TGCGCCAGCAGCGGGGGCCTTGAGCAGTTCTTC.

This chain connects TRBV5-1 to TRBJ2-2; D is unclear. Trimming took 6 bases from V and 7 from J, leaving 22 bases between them. Germline lookup yields CDR1 SGHRS and CDR2 YFSETQ. This CDR3 is built from 16 residues. DNA for the CDR3: TGCGCCAGCATAGCCAGCTCGGGTCCGACGGGCGGGGAGCTGTTTTTT. As protein: CASIASSGPTGGELFF. Using reference TRBV5-1 and TRBJ2-2 for the parts outside the CDR3, the full variable domain is KAGVTQTPRYLIKTRGQQVTLSCSPISGHRSVSWYQQTPGQGLQFLFEYFSETQRNKGNFPGRFSGRQFSNSRSEMNVSTLELGDSALYLCASIASSGPTGGELFFGEGSRLTVL.

Only a few counts were recorded for this clone. The chain is built from TRBV9 and TRBJ1-1, with unresolved D. Germline V CDR1 and CDR2: SGDLS, YYNGEE. Deletions cut 0 bases from V and 3 bases from J, with 6 bases between. The CDR3 runs to 13 residues. CDR3 bases: TGTGCCAGCAGCGTAGGCCCGGACACTGAAGCTTTCTTT. Amino acid sequence: CASSVGPDTEAFF.

This chain connects TRBV9 to TRBJ1-1; D is uncertain. The CDR3 is 14 residues long. Germline CDR1 SGDLS, CDR2 YYNGEE. Trimming left V 2 bases short and J 4 bases short, with 12 bases between. CDR3 sequence: CASSVRFEGTEAFF. As DNA, the CDR3 is TGTGCCAGCAGCGTGCGGTTCGAGGGCACTGAAGCTTTCTTT. Combining the CDR3 with reference TRBV9 and TRBJ1-1 gives the whole variable domain DSGVTQTPKHLITATGQRVTLRCSPRSGDLSVYWYQQSLDQGLQFLIQYYNGEERAKGNILERFSAQQFPDLHSELNLSSLELGDSALYFCASSVRFEGTEAFFGQGTRLTVV.